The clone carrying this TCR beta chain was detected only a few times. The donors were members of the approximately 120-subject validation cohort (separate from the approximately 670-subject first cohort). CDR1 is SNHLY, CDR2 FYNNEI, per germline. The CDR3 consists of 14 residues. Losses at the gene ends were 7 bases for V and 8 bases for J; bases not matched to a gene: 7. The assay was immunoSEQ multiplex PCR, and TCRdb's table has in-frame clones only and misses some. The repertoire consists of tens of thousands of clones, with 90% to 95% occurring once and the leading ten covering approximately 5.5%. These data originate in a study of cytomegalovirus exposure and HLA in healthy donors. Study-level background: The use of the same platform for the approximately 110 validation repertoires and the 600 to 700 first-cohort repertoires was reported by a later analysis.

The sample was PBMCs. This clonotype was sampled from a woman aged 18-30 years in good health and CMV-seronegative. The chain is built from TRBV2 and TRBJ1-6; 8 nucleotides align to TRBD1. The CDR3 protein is CASTEGQEYSPLHF. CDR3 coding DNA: TGTGCCAGCACGGAGGGACAGGAATATTCACCCCTCCACTTT.